Each of the 20 T cell receptor beta chains below was sequenced from the same sample in a study of T-cell reconstitution after alpha-beta-depleted transplantation in children. TCRbeta library construction was performed incorporating unique molecular identifiers. TCRdb processed the PCR reads anew with MiXCR; each CDR3 protein has one entry. The sample lists 200,000 to 250,000 distinct CDR3 sequences; approximately 10% were seen once. This specimen was PBMCs, taken before TCRalphabeta/CD19-depleted stem cell transplant. These receptors originate from a child under two years old with acute myeloid leukemia, due to receive a stem cell transplant.

This clonotype was detected ten times or more. This sequence joins TRBV20-1 and TRBJ2-3, with 12 positions matching TRBD2. Germline loops: CDR1 DFQATT, CDR2 SNEGSKA (reference sequence). The CDR3 consists of 16 residues. V was pared by 2 bases and J by 5 bases, with 8 bases of the junction left unmatched. This CDR3 is CSARPLAGGPEDTQYF. The CDR3 DNA reads TGCAGTGCTAGACCCCTAGCGGGAGGGCCGGAAGATACGCAGTATTTT.

This clonotype was observed at least ten times. This sequence joins TRBV5-1 and TRBJ1-5; D is unclear. The CDR3 consists of 13 residues. Germline V gives CDR1 SGHRS, CDR2 YFSETQ. Trimming stripped 0 bases from V and 8 bases from J, with 9 bases between. This chain's CDR3 is CASSLGILKPQHF. CDR3 in DNA: TGCGCCAGCAGCTTGGGCATCCTGAAGCCCCAGCATTTT.

This clonotype was seen a handful of times. The chain links TRBV30 to TRBJ1-2; maybe TRBD1 (6 bases). Germline-derived CDR1 and CDR2 are GTSNPN and SVGIG (reference sequence). Trimming pared 0 bases from V and 6 bases from J, leaving 11 bases between. The CDR3 is made up of 13 amino acids. The CDR3 sequence: CAWSVGYRDGYTF. In DNA form, the CDR3 reads TGTGCCTGGAGTGTAGGTTACAGGGATGGCTACACCTTC.

Many counts were recorded for this clonotype. The chain couples TRBV24-1 to TRBJ2-3; 9 nucleotides align to TRBD2. This CDR3 region has 16 residues. In germline, CDR1 is KGHDR, CDR2 SFDVKD. V shed 3 bases, J shed 0 bases, and the junction held 3 bases outside the gene matches. CDR3 DNA sequence: TGTGCCACCAGTGATGGGACTAGCCTTAGCACAGATACGCAGTATTTT. Translating gives CATSDGTSLSTDTQYF.

This clonotype came up many times. The V call is TRBV5-5, the J call TRBJ2-2, with a possible D match to TRBD1 (5 bases). With 4 bases removed from V and 6 bases from J, the gap between germline ends came to 22 bases. This CDR3 is built from 17 residues. The germline CDR1 and CDR2 sequences are SGHKS and YYEKEE (reference sequence). CDR3 sequence: CASSHLSRGVMPGELFF. The CDR3 DNA follows: TGTGCCAGCAGCCACCTCTCTAGGGGTGTAATGCCCGGGGAGCTGTTTTTT.

This clonotype was recorded many times. This chain joins TRBV25-1 and TRBJ2-7; TRBD1 matches 8 bases. Germline lookup yields CDR1 MGHDK and CDR2 SYGVNS. The CDR3 loop spans 15 amino acids. Trimming cost V 8 bases and J 7 bases; bases outside gene matches: 16. CDR3 DNA: TGTGCCAGCCGTGGACAGGGTCTCTTAACGGGGGAGCAGTACTTC. It translates to CASRGQGLLTGEQYF.

There are many counts of this clonotype. V and J are TRBV7-9 and TRBJ2-2; no firm D call. The CDR3 is made up of 12 amino acids. V lost 3 bases, J lost 6 bases, and 5 bases lay in between. Per germline, CDR1 SEHNR and CDR2 FQNEAQ (reference sequence). This chain's CDR3 is CASSFEAGELFF. The CDR3 nucleotides read TGTGCCAGCAGCTTCGAAGCCGGGGAGCTGTTTTTT.

This clonotype was observed at least ten times. The chain employs TRBV27 and TRBJ2-1; either TRBD1 or TRBD2 may supply D (6 bases each). The CDR3 is 13 residues long. Between the trimmed V and J ends, which lost 10 bases and 7 bases, there was a span of 17 bases. Germline V gives CDR1 MNHEY, CDR2 SMNVEV (reference sequence). The CDR3 reads CAISATGRNEQFF. The CDR3 coding sequence is TGTGCCATCTCGGCTACAGGGAGGAATGAGCAGTTCTTC.

This clonotype was observed at least ten times. The rearrangement uses TRBV24-1 and TRBJ2-3, with D perhaps matching TRBD2 (6 bases). Germline CDR1 KGHDR, CDR2 SFDVKD. The CDR3 has 17 amino acids. Trimming shortened V by 3 bases and J by 4 bases, and 19 bases separated the two germline ends. CDR3 in amino acids: CATSDLQTSTVPDTQYF. The DNA of the CDR3 is TGTGCCACCAGTGATCTACAGACTAGTACGGTCCCAGATACGCAGTATTTT.

The table lists this clonotype with many counts. V and J are TRBV4-1 and TRBJ2-7; 11 positions agree with TRBD2. The germline V gene has CDR1 MGHRA and CDR2 YSYEKL. There are 16 residues in the CDR3. V shed 1 base and J 4 bases; nucleotides not matched to a gene: 6. The DNA for the CDR3 is TGCGCCAGCAGCCAAGCTCCGACTAGCGGGATGTACGAGCAGTACTTC. It yields the protein CASSQAPTSGMYEQYF.

This clonotype was counted ten times or more. The CDR3: CSARSGGDPGDTQYF. CDR3 DNA: TGCAGTGCTAGGAGTGGGGGAGACCCGGGTGATACGCAGTATTTT. This chain links TRBV20-1 with TRBJ2-3; the D call may be TRBD1 or TRBD2 (5 bases each). V lost 3 bases to trimming and J lost 6 bases, with 19 bases between them. The CDR3 is 15 residues long. CDR1 and CDR2 (germline): DFQATT, SNEGSKA (reference sequence).

This clonotype was seen many times. The rearrangement joins TRBV20-1 to TRBJ1-4; D might be TRBD1 (6 bases). There are 15 residues in the CDR3. With 0 bases removed from V and 7 bases from J, the gap between germline ends came to 15 bases. From germline, CDR1 is DFQATT and CDR2 SNEGSKA (reference sequence). CDR3 in amino acids: CSARDPPEGGEKLFF. In nucleotides, the CDR3 is TGCAGTGCTAGAGATCCCCCCGAAGGGGGTGAAAAACTGTTTTTT.

This clonotype was recorded many times. V gene TRBV24-1 combines with J gene TRBJ2-2, with TRBD1 matching 7 bases. The CDR3 totals 16 residues. The V segment lost 1 base and the J segment 2 bases; nucleotides outside the gene matches: 3. Germline V gene sequence: CDR1 KGHDR, CDR2 SFDVKD. CDR3 residues: CATSDFNRGNTGELFF. The CDR3 coding sequence is TGTGCCACCAGTGATTTTAACAGGGGAAACACCGGGGAGCTGTTTTTT.

This clonotype was detected ten times or more. The rearrangement links TRBV7-9 to TRBJ2-3, with D perhaps matching TRBD1 or TRBD2 (5 bases each). The germline V gene encodes CDR1 SEHNR and CDR2 FQNEAQ (reference sequence). V lost 3 bases and J 4 bases, leaving 8 bases between the germline ends. The CDR3 sequence is 13 residues long. The CDR3 loop is CASSFGAADTQYF. CDR3 bases: TGTGCCAGCAGCTTCGGGGCCGCAGATACGCAGTATTTT.

On this clonotype itself: Germline and junction disagree at one end, which may indicate a read error. The genes are TRBV5-1 and TRBJ2-5; D is ambiguous. Germline CDR1 SGHRS, CDR2 YFSETQ. CDR3 length: 11 amino acids. The CDR3 DNA reads as TGCGCCGGCAGCTCCGAAGAGACCCAGTACTTC. It translates to CAGSSEETQYF.

This clonotype was recorded at least ten times. The chain carries TRBV11-1 and TRBJ2-5; 8 bases map to TRBD2. Germline V gene data show CDR1 as SGHAT and CDR2 as FQDESV (reference sequence). The J segment lost 4 bases and the V segment lost 5 bases, leaving 0 bases of the junction unmatched. The CDR3 totals 12 residues. The CDR3 loop reads CASSGTRETQYF. DNA for the CDR3: TGTGCCAGCAGCGGGACTAGAGAGACCCAGTACTTC.

This clonotype was seen more than once but under ten times. The chain combines TRBV24-1 with TRBJ1-1; D might be TRBD1 (6 bases). V lost 7 bases, J lost 2 bases, and 13 bases lay in between. The CDR3 runs 14 residues. CDR1 and CDR2 (germline): KGHDR, SFDVKD. The chain's CDR3 is CATSQGLPNTEAFF. The CDR3 DNA reads as TGTGCCACCAGCCAGGGGTTACCCAACACTGAAGCTTTCTTT.

In its sample, this clonotype was seen many times. This chain uses TRBV5-1 with TRBJ2-5, with TRBD1 as a possible D gene (5 bases). Between the trimmed V and J ends, which lost 2 bases and 5 bases, there was a span of 10 bases. The CDR3 runs 13 residues. Germline assignment: CDR1 SGHRS and CDR2 YFSETQ. This CDR3 reads CASSFRVKETQYF. As DNA, the CDR3 is TGCGCCAGCAGCTTCAGGGTAAAGGAGACCCAGTACTTC. The full variable domain, rest sourced from reference TRBV5-1 and TRBJ2-5, is KAGVTQTPRYLIKTRGQQVTLSCSPISGHRSVSWYQQTPGQGLQFLFEYFSETQRNKGNFPGRFSGRQFSNSRSEMNVSTLELGDSALYLCASSFRVKETQYFGPGTRLLVL.

This clonotype was detected ten times or more. The chain combines TRBV9 with TRBJ2-2; D gene uncertain. The CDR3 contains 13 residues. Germline CDR1 and CDR2: SGDLS and YYNGEE. Trimming took off 0 bases at V and 6 bases at J, with 6 bases between the two ends. The chain's CDR3 is CASSVVFAGELFF. The CDR3 bases are TGTGCCAGCAGCGTAGTCTTTGCCGGGGAGCTGTTTTTT.

The chain links TRBV25-1 to TRBJ2-1, with TRBD2 identical over 11 bases. Germline-derived CDR1 and CDR2 are MGHDK and SYGVNS. CDR3 length: 14 residues. J gave up 13 bases and V 5 bases, and 10 bases lay outside the gene matches. Here the CDR3 DNA reads TGTGCCAGCAGTAACCCCTCGGGACTAGCGGTTCAGTTCTTC. This codes for CASSNPSGLAVQFF.